The 17 T cell receptor beta chains below were found in one sample sequenced in a study of cytomegalovirus exposure and HLA in healthy donors. TCRdb keeps only in-frame clones here, not all; method: immunoSEQ multiplex PCR. The data show 250,000 to 300,000 clones, just over 85% seen once. The sample taken for sequencing was PBMCs. The source of these receptors is a woman aged 18-35 years in good health and CMV-seronegative.

The V and J genes are TRBV11-3 and TRBJ2-1; perhaps TRBD2 as D (6 bases). V lost 1 base and J lost 0, with 10 bases in between. CDR1 is SGHNT, CDR2 YENEEA, per germline. The CDR3 is 16 residues long. CDR3 sequence reads: CASSLGGLASYNEQFF. The CDR3 region has the DNA TGTGCCAGCAGCTTAGGGGGACTGGCCTCCTACAATGAGCAGTTCTTC.

The chain employs TRBV11-2 and TRBJ1-2; no reliable D call. Germline assignment: CDR1 SGHAT and CDR2 FQNNGV. CDR3 length: 13 amino acids. V lost 0 bases and J lost 8, with 10 bases in between. The CDR3 DNA is TGTGCCAGCAGCTTAGATCGGAGTGGAGGCTACACCTTC. Protein sequence: CASSLDRSGGYTF.

The chain uses TRBV7-9 and TRBJ2-1, with 12 bases that match TRBD1. V trimming: 7 bases; J trimming: 6 bases; junction bases outside the gene matches: 7. Per germline, CDR1 SEHNR and CDR2 FQNEAQ (reference sequence). The CDR3 is made up of 15 amino acids. CDR3 protein: CASNSGQGATNEQFF. In DNA, the CDR3 is TGTGCCAGCAACTCGGGACAGGGGGCTACCAATGAGCAGTTCTTC. The full variable domain, its missing parts supplied by reference TRBV7-9 and TRBJ2-1, is DTGVSQNPRHKITKRGQNVTFRCDPISEHNRLYWYRQTLGQGPEFLTYFQNEAQLEKSRLLSDRFSAERPKGSFSTLEIQRTEQGDSAMYLCASNSGQGATNEQFFGPGTRLTVL.

This rearrangement joins TRBV13 to TRBJ2-7; 12 bases align to TRBD2. This CDR3 contains 15 residues. V dropped 4 bases and J dropped 2; count of bases not matched to a gene: 3. Germline CDR1 reads PRHDT; CDR2 reads FYEKMQ (reference sequence). The DNA of the CDR3 is TGTGCCAGCAGCTCGGGACTAGCGGGTCCCTACGAGCAGTACTTC. Amino acids: CASSSGLAGPYEQYF.

V gene TRBV28 combines with J gene TRBJ1-6; 7 positions agree with TRBD1. CDR1 and CDR2 from the germline V gene are MDHEN and SYDVKM. The CDR3 runs 16 residues. The V gene end was trimmed by 5 bases and the J gene end by 4 bases; junction bases not matched to a gene: 8. In DNA, the CDR3 is TGTGCCAGCAGTCTTCTAATGGGACAGTATAATTCACCCCTCCACTTT. Translation: CASSLLMGQYNSPLHF.

A note on this clone: Other DNA sequences in the same sample also yield this CDR3. The V call is TRBV9, the J call TRBJ2-5, with 8 bases fitting TRBD2. This CDR3 has 14 residues. V trimming: 0 bases; J trimming: 3 bases; junction bases outside the gene matches: 1. Germline-derived CDR1 and CDR2 are SGDLS and YYNGEE. CDR3 amino acids: CASSVGLAKETQYF. In nucleotides, the CDR3 is TGTGCCAGCAGCGTAGGACTAGCGAAAGAGACCCAGTACTTC. The full variable domain, completed using reference TRBV9 and TRBJ2-5, is DSGVTQTPKHLITATGQRVTLRCSPRSGDLSVYWYQQSLDQGLQFLIQYYNGEERAKGNILERFSAQQFPDLHSELNLSSLELGDSALYFCASSVGLAKETQYFGPGTRLLVL.

The rearrangement links TRBV6-7 to TRBJ2-1, with D maybe TRBD1 (6 bases). TRBV6-7 is reported as an ORF; its role is uncertain. The V end was cut by 5 bases, the J end by 8 bases, with 16 bases between. CDR3 size: 14 residues. The CDR3 coding sequence is TGTGCCAGCAGTAGACCTCACAGGGTACATGAGCAGTTCTTC. It yields the protein CASSRPHRVHEQFF.

The gene calls are TRBV6-5 and TRBJ2-1, with D maybe TRBD1 (6 bases). Looked up from germline, CDR1 is MNHEY and CDR2 is SVGAGI. The ends were cut back, 1 base at V and 3 bases at J, with 10 bases in the middle. The CDR3 has 15 amino acids. This CDR3 is CASSYFGQLYNEQFF. CDR3 DNA: TGTGCCAGCAGTTACTTCGGACAGCTCTACAATGAGCAGTTCTTC.

This CDR3 reads CSVEGVRGTDTGELFF. CDR3 bases: TGCAGCGTTGAGGGGGTCAGGGGGACGGACACCGGGGAGCTGTTTTTT. The rearrangement links TRBV29-1 to TRBJ2-2; 7 bases are a match to TRBD1. Germline assignment: CDR1 SQVTM and CDR2 ANQGSEA. V was pared by 3 bases and J by 3 bases, with 10 bases of the junction left unmatched. CDR3 length: 16 residues.

The V and J genes are TRBV9 and TRBJ2-7, with TRBD1 identical over 10 bases. V shed 1 base and J 3 bases; nucleotides not matched to a gene: 4. There are 15 residues in the CDR3. Germline V gene sequence: CDR1 SGDLS, CDR2 YYNGEE. The CDR3 reads CASSVSGTGVYEQYF. As DNA, the CDR3 is TGTGCCAGCAGCGTATCCGGGACAGGGGTCTACGAGCAGTACTTC.

The chain couples TRBV27 to TRBJ1-6, with 7 nucleotides matching TRBD1. From germline, CDR1 is MNHEY and CDR2 SMNVEV (reference sequence). V lost 8 bases to trimming and J lost 7 bases; unmatched junction nucleotides: 5. This CDR3 has 13 amino acids. In DNA form, the CDR3 reads TGTGCCAGCCGAACAGGGGAAAATTCACCCCTCCACTTT. This sequence encodes CASRTGENSPLHF.

The chain is built from TRBV6-5 and TRBJ2-7; the match to TRBD1 covers 7 bases. The V and J ends lost 6 bases and 5 bases, in that order; junction bases with no gene match: 4. The CDR3 extends over 12 amino acids. From germline, CDR1 is MNHEY and CDR2 SVGAGI. The DNA of the CDR3 is TGTGCCAGCAGACCTACAGGGGACGAGCAGTACTTC. Its protein is CASRPTGDEQYF.

The chain joins TRBV7-2 to TRBJ2-1; TRBD1 aligns across 7 bases. J lost 5 bases, V lost 5 bases, and 6 bases had no gene match. CDR3 length: 14 residues. Germline CDR1 SGHTA, CDR2 FQGNSA. CDR3 DNA: TGTGCCAGCAGCCTGAACAGGGGAGACAATGAGCAGTTCTTC. Its translation is CASSLNRGDNEQFF.

V usage is TRBV7-2 and J usage is TRBJ1-2, with no clear D. Trimming took off 0 bases at V and 4 bases at J, with 9 bases between the two ends. Germline CDR1 is SGHTA and CDR2 is FQGNSA. This CDR3 is built from 14 residues. The CDR3 sequence: CASSLAQPGYGYTF. CDR3 nucleotides: TGTGCCAGCAGCTTAGCCCAACCCGGCTATGGCTACACCTTC.

The V and J genes are TRBV6-1 and TRBJ1-1, with D possibly being TRBD1 (5 bases). The V end was cut by 2 bases, the J end by 5 bases, with 30 bases between. Germline lookup yields CDR1 MNHNS and CDR2 SASEGT. CDR3 length: 20 residues. The CDR3 protein is CASSETHGAGQGRRWTEAFF. CDR3 bases: TGTGCCAGCAGTGAAACCCACGGAGCGGGTCAGGGAAGACGATGGACTGAAGCTTTCTTT.

The chain has TRBV2 and TRBJ2-3, with D maybe TRBD1 (5 bases). V dropped 7 bases and J dropped 2 bases, with 7 bases sitting between them. The germline CDR1 and CDR2 sequences are SNHLY and FYNNEI. The CDR3 spans 12 residues. CDR3 DNA sequence: TGTGCCAGCAAGGGGTACACAGATACGCAGTATTTT. Protein: CASKGYTDTQYF.

The rearrangement joins TRBV6-1 to TRBJ2-1; 7 nucleotides match TRBD2. There are 15 residues in the CDR3. Losses at the gene ends were 5 bases for V and 0 bases for J; bases not matched to a gene: 4. Germline lookup yields CDR1 MNHNS and CDR2 SASEGT. CDR3 coding DNA: TGTGCCAGCAGTTCCAGCGGGACCTCCTACAATGAGCAGTTCTTC. It specifies CASSSSGTSYNEQFF.